Reported below is one T cell receptor beta chain. The antigen is unknown. The data originate from a study of blood T cells in healthy people across ages. A second PCR of about 7 to 12 cycles used a sample-barcoded 5' primer and a J-beta primer mix. MiXCR, applied by TCRdb to the 5' RACE reads, yields one record per CDR3 protein. Here the sample spans about a million distinct CDR3 sequences, around 54% being singletons. The study's findings and limits: Per million T cells, TCR beta diversity dropped roughly linearly as age increased. Naive CD4+ cells and diversity were both higher in long-lived donors than in aged donors.

The TCR comes from a woman in her fifties or sixties in good health. The sample taken for sequencing was blood.

The CDR3 reads CASSVATGLENEQYF. CDR3 coding DNA: TGTGCCAGCAGCGTAGCTACGGGACTAGAAAACGAGCAGTACTTC. V and J are TRBV9 and TRBJ2-7; TRBD2 matches at 8 bases. Germline V gene lookup returns CDR1 SGDLS and CDR2 YYNGEE. The junction had 7 bases not matched to a gene; V was cut back by 0 bases and J by 5 bases. This CDR3 is built from 15 residues. The full variable domain, completed using reference TRBV9 and TRBJ2-7, is DSGVTQTPKHLITATGQRVTLRCSPRSGDLSVYWYQQSLDQGLQFLIQYYNGEERAKGNILERFSAQQFPDLHSELNLSSLELGDSALYFCASSVATGLENEQYFGPGTRLTVT.